Shown below are 12 T cell receptor beta chains from a single sample sequenced in a study of blood T cell repertoires in COVID-19. Clones were sequenced by immunoSEQ multiplex PCR, and TCRdb holds only the in-frame ones, with some missing. Among approximately 220,000 clones listed, approximately 89% were seen once. The sequencing sample was made of PBMCs or T cells enriched from blood (not recorded which). Receptors were obtained from a woman in her 30s with acute COVID-19.

There are many counts of this clone. CDR3 bases: TGTGCCAGCAGCCGCCAACAGGGGCGAGGATTCTACGAGCAGTACTTC. This codes for CASSRQQGRGFYEQYF. The gene calls are TRBV7-9 and TRBJ2-7; the match to TRBD1 covers 7 bases. Germline CDR1 reads SEHNR; CDR2 reads FQNEAQ (reference sequence). The V segment lost 5 bases and the J segment 3 bases; nucleotides outside the gene matches: 13. There are 16 residues in the CDR3.

The chain joins TRBV6-5 to TRBJ2-2, with D possibly matching TRBD2 (5 bases). This CDR3 comprises 14 residues. Trimming cost V 7 bases and J 7 bases, with 16 bases left between them. The V gene's germline CDR1 is MNHEY and CDR2 SVGAGI. As DNA, the CDR3 is TGTGCCAGCACCCCGGAGGAGTGGGTCGGGGAGCTGTTTTTT. This gives the protein CASTPEEWVGELFF.

This chain connects TRBV11-3 to TRBJ2-5; maybe TRBD2 (5 bases). This CDR3 comprises 17 residues. CDR1 is SGHNT and CDR2 is YENEEA in the germline V gene. With 2 bases removed from V and 5 bases from J, the gap between germline ends came to 21 bases. CDR3 loop: CASSLRVPNTGKETQYF. CDR3 in DNA: TGTGCCAGCAGCTTACGGGTTCCAAATACCGGGAAGGAGACCCAGTACTTC.

This clone is a singleton in its sample. The chain has TRBV28 and TRBJ2-6; 8 positions agree with TRBD1. With 4 bases clipped from V and 3 bases from J, the junction kept 5 bases outside the gene matches. This CDR3 has 16 amino acids. Germline CDR1 MDHEN, CDR2 SYDVKM. The CDR3 region has the DNA TGTGCCAGCAGTTCACTACAGGGGGATGGGGCCAACGTCCTGACTTTC. This codes for CASSSLQGDGANVLTF.

The chain carries TRBV7-9 and TRBJ1-3; D possibly corresponds to TRBD1 (6 bases). The V end was cut by 1 base, the J end by 7 bases, with 11 bases between. This CDR3 comprises 14 residues. Per the germline V gene, CDR1 is SEHNR and CDR2 is FQNEAQ (reference sequence). The CDR3 DNA reads as TGTGCCAGCAGCTTAGAGGGCAGGGGCAACACCATATATTTT. It translates to CASSLEGRGNTIYF.

The chain recombines TRBV9 with TRBJ2-1; 11 nucleotides line up with TRBD2. The germline V gene encodes CDR1 SGDLS and CDR2 YYNGEE. V lost 4 bases to trimming and J lost 7 bases; unmatched junction nucleotides: 7. This CDR3 region has 15 residues. In DNA, the CDR3 is TGTGCCAGCAGCTCTTTTAGCGGGGGGGCTAATGAGCAGTTCTTC. Translating it yields CASSSFSGGANEQFF.

V is TRBV7-9 and J is TRBJ2-7; no clear D. This CDR3 has 14 amino acids. The germline V gene has CDR1 SEHNR and CDR2 FQNEAQ (reference sequence). The V end was cut by 5 bases, the J end by 4 bases, with 15 bases between. The CDR3 reads CASSHSNTWYEQYF. The CDR3, as DNA: TGTGCCAGCAGCCACTCGAATACGTGGTACGAGCAGTACTTC.

This clone was seen only once. V is TRBV30 and J is TRBJ1-5, with TRBD1 identical over 9 bases. The J segment lost 6 bases and the V segment lost 5 bases, leaving 5 bases of the junction unmatched. Germline CDR1 GTSNPN, CDR2 SVGIG (reference sequence). The CDR3 is 13 amino acids. CDR3 coding DNA: TGTGCCTGGGGGACAGGGTTGGGTCAGCCCCAGCATTTT. This gives the protein CAWGTGLGQPQHF.

The chain is built from TRBV5-5 and TRBJ2-1, with D possibly TRBD1 on 6 matching bases. Per the germline V gene, CDR1 is SGHKS and CDR2 is YYEKEE (reference sequence). Trimming took 2 bases from V and 8 from J, leaving 11 bases between them. The CDR3 is made up of 13 amino acids. This CDR3 reads CASSFQQGYEQFF. CDR3 nucleotides: TGTGCCAGCAGCTTCCAACAGGGATATGAGCAGTTCTTC.

The V gene is TRBV7-2, the J gene TRBJ1-2; no clear D. The length of the CDR3 is 12 residues. V gave up 5 bases and J gave up 8 bases, with 12 bases separating them. CDR1 and CDR2 (germline): SGHTA, FQGNSA. The CDR3, as DNA: TGTGCCAGCAGCCCCTTACTAGGGGGCTACACCTTC. Amino acid sequence: CASSPLLGGYTF. Drawing the rest from reference TRBV7-2 and TRBJ1-2, the complete variable domain is GAGVSQSPSNKVTEKGKDVELRCDPISGHTALYWYRQSLGQGLEFLIYFQGNSAPDKSGLPSDRFSAERTGGSVSTLTIQRTQQEDSAVYLCASSPLLGGYTFGSGTRLTVV.

A few counts support this clone. The chain couples TRBV10-3 to TRBJ1-1; D unresolved. V was pared by 4 bases and J by 1 base, with 7 bases between. This CDR3 is built from 13 residues. Germline V gene data show CDR1 as ENHRY and CDR2 as SYGVKD. CDR3 protein: CAISGARNTEAFF. CDR3 nucleotide sequence: TGTGCCATCAGTGGGGCTCGGAACACTGAAGCTTTCTTT.

The chain joins TRBV7-3 to TRBJ2-1; D may be TRBD1 (6 bases). CDR1 and CDR2 (germline): SGHTA, FQGTGA. Trimming took off 0 bases at V and 1 base at J, with 16 bases between the two ends. This CDR3 spans 18 amino acids. In DNA, the CDR3 is TGTGCCAGCAGCTTAACGCCGCCAGGGGCAATTTCCTACAATGAGCAGTTCTTC. Its protein is CASSLTPPGAISYNEQFF.